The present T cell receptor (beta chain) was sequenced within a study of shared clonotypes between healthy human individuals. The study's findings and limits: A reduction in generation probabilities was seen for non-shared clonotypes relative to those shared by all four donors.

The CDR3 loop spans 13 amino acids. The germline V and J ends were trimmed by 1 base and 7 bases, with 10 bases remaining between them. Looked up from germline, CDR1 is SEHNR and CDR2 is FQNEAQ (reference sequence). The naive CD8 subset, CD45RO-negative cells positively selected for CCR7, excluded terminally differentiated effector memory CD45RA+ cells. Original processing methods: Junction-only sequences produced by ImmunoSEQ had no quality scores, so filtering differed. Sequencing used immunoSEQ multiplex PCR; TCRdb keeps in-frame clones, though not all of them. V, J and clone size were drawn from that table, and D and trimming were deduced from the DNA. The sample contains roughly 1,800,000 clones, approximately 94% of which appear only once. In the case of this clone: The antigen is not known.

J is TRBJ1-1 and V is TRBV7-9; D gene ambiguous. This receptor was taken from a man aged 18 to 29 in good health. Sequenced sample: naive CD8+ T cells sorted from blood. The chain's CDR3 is CASSLDTLLEAFF. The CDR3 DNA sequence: TGTGCCAGCAGCTTAGACACCCTCCTTGAAGCTTTCTTT.